This is a list of T cell receptor beta chains from one sample in a study of cytomegalovirus exposure and HLA in healthy donors. Assay used: immunoSEQ multiplex PCR; TCRdb lists only in-frame clones, some missing. The table lists fewer than 200,000 clones, 87% of them singletons. Sequencing input: PBMCs. These receptors originate from a boy between 2 and 10 years old in good health and CMV-seronegative. Both conserved end residues are part of each CDR3. Fields, in order: D gene, J gene, V gene, clone size, CDR3 protein, CDR3 DNA. A D gene is named only where the DNA matches it firmly. Size values are once, few and many counts, or a class for expanded clones, and some rows have none.

>TRBD1|TRBJ2-2|TRBV18|-
CASSGQPNTGELFF
TGTGCCAGCTCGGGACAGCCGAACACCGGGGAGCTGTTTTTT
>-|TRBJ1-1|TRBV6-5|-
CASNPNRDPFGAFF
TGTGCCAGCAATCCGAACAGGGACCCCTTTGGAGCTTTCTTT
>TRBD1|TRBJ1-2|TRBV6-1|-
CASNRDRSNGYTF
TGTGCCAGCAACCGGGACAGGTCGAATGGCTACACCTTC
>-|TRBJ2-7|TRBV7-9|-
CASSFFLRGWNEQYF
TGTGCCAGCAGCTTCTTTCTCCGGGGGTGGAACGAGCAGTACTTC
>-|TRBJ1-1|TRBV7-8|-
CASSPQGLFTEAFF
TGTGCCAGCAGCCCCCAGGGACTGTTCACTGAAGCTTTCTTT
>TRBD2|TRBJ2-5|TRBV7-3|-
CASSPLGGGGETQYF
TGTGCCAGCAGCCCCCTGGGGGGGGGTGGAGAGACCCAGTACTTC
>-|TRBJ1-5|TRBV7-9|-
CSSSLAGSNQPQHF
TGTTCCAGCAGCTTAGCCGGGAGCAATCAGCCCCAGCATTTT
>TRBD2|TRBJ2-3|TRBV7-2|-
CASSVTSGGYTDTQYF
TGTGCCAGCAGCGTCACTAGCGGGGGTTACACAGATACGCAGTATTTT
>TRBD2|TRBJ2-1|TRBV9|-
CASGGGTYNEQFF
TGTGCCAGCGGGGGGGGGACCTACAATGAGCAGTTCTTC
>TRBD1|TRBJ1-1|TRBV19|-
CASSIGDRETEAFF
TGTGCCAGTAGTATAGGGGACAGGGAGACTGAAGCTTTCTTT
>-|TRBJ2-1|TRBV4-1|-
CASSHGTSDEQFF
TGCGCCAGCAGCCATGGGACTTCGGATGAGCAGTTCTTC
>-|TRBJ1-6|TRBV28|once
CASSFRALRSPLHF
TGTGCCAGCAGTTTTCGTGCGTTGCGTTCACCCCTCCACTTT
>-|TRBJ1-5|TRBV7-6|-
CASSLSQDQPQHF
TGTGCCAGCAGCTTGAGCCAGGATCAGCCCCAGCATTTT
>TRBD1|TRBJ2-7|TRBV6-5|once
CASSPSRTGMQYF
TGTGCCAGCAGTCCCTCCCGGACAGGGATGCAGTACTTC
>-|TRBJ1-1|TRBV5-1|-
CASSLDGRRNTEAFF
TGCGCCAGCAGCTTGGATGGCAGAAGGAACACTGAAGCTTTCTTT
>-|TRBJ2-7|TRBV5-1|-
CASSDTSVYEQYF
TGCGCCAGCAGCGACACCTCAGTGTACGAGCAGTACTTC
>-|TRBJ1-1|TRBV6-6|-
CASSNRGTGTEAFF
TGTGCCAGCAGTAATCGGGGTACCGGCACTGAAGCTTTCTTT
>TRBD2|TRBJ2-7|TRBV6-1|-
CASNENSAGSSYEQYF
TGTGCCAGCAATGAAAATTCAGCGGGAAGCTCCTACGAGCAGTACTTC
>-|TRBJ2-3|TRBV5-1|-
CASSSYGGQGTDTQYF
TGCGCCAGCAGCTCATATGGGGGCCAGGGAACAGATACGCAGTATTTT
>TRBD1|TRBJ2-1|TRBV9|-
CASSVGTGYTNEQFF
TGTGCCAGCAGCGTCGGGACAGGGTATACCAATGAGCAGTTCTTC
>-|TRBJ2-7|TRBV10-3|-
CATRINPSSYEQYF
TGTGCCACGAGGATAAACCCAAGCTCCTACGAGCAGTACTTC
>TRBD1|TRBJ2-7|TRBV6-4|-
CASSKYPGTGKDEQYF
TGTGCCAGCAGTAAGTATCCCGGGACAGGGAAGGACGAGCAGTACTTC
>TRBD1|TRBJ1-2|TRBV27|-
CASSLSLTGTNYGYTF
TGTGCCAGCAGTTTATCGTTGACAGGGACTAACTATGGCTACACCTTC
>-|TRBJ2-7|TRBV5-6|-
CASSWGDGAYEQYF
TGTGCCAGCAGCTGGGGGGACGGTGCCTACGAGCAGTACTTC
>-|TRBJ1-4|TRBV21-1|few
CASSKVEDRGLEKLFF
TGTGCCAGCAGCAAAGTAGAGGACAGGGGGCTTGAAAAACTGTTTTTT
>TRBD1|TRBJ1-1|TRBV7-9|-
CASSLDTGEAEAFF
TGTGCCAGCAGCTTAGATACAGGGGAGGCTGAAGCTTTCTTT
>TRBD1|TRBJ1-2|TRBV6-5|-
CASSTRQGYCTF
TGTGCCAGCAGTACCCGACAGGGTTACTGCACCTTC
>-|TRBJ1-1|TRBV9|-
CASGRVNTEAFF
TGTGCCAGTGGGAGGGTGAACACTGAAGCTTTCTTT